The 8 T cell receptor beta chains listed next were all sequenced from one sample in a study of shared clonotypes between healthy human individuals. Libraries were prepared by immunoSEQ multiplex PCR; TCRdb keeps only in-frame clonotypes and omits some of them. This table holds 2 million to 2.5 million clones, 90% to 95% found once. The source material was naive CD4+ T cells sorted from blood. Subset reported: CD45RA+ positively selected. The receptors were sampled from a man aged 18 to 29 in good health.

This chain's CDR3 is CASSKRLAGLYF. CDR3 nucleotides: TGTGCCAGCAGTAAGCGACTAGCGGGGTTATACTTC. The chain employs TRBV28 and TRBJ2-7; 11 bases line up with TRBD2. Per the germline V gene, CDR1 is MDHEN and CDR2 is SYDVKM. This CDR3 has 12 amino acids. The junction had 7 bases not matched to a gene; V was cut back by 5 bases and J by 13 bases.

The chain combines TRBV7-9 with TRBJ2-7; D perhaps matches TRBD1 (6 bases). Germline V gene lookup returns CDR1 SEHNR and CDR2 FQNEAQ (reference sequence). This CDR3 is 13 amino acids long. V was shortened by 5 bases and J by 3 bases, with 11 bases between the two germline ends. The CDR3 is CASSHRDHYEQYF. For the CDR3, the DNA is TGTGCCAGCAGCCACAGGGACCACTACGAGCAGTACTTC.

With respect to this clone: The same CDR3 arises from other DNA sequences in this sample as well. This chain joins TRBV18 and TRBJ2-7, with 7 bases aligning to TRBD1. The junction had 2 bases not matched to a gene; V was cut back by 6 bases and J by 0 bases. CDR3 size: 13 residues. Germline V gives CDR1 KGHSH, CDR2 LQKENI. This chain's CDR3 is CASSRDSSYEQYF. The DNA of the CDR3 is TGTGCCAGCTCTCGGGACAGCTCCTACGAGCAGTACTTC.

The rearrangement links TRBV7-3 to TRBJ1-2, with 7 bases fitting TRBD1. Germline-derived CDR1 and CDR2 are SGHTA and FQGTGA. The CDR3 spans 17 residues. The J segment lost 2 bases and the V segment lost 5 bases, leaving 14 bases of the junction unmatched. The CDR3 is CASSPKPGTDPNYGYTF. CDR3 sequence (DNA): TGTGCCAGCAGCCCCAAGCCCGGGACAGACCCAAACTATGGCTACACCTTC.

CDR3 protein: CASSTGYTIYF. Here the CDR3 DNA reads TGTGCCAGCAGTACGGGGTACACCATATATTTT. This chain connects TRBV7-9 to TRBJ1-3; D gene unclear. This CDR3 contains 11 residues. V gave up 6 bases and J gave up 8 bases, with 8 bases separating them. The germline V gene has CDR1 SEHNR and CDR2 FQNEAQ (reference sequence).

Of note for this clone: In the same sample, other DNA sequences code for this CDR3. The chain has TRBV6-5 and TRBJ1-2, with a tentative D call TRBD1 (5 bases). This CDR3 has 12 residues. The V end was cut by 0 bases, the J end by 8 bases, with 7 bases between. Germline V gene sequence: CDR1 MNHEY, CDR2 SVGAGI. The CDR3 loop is CASSYSGGGYTF. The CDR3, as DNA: TGTGCCAGCAGTTACTCGGGGGGAGGCTACACCTTC.

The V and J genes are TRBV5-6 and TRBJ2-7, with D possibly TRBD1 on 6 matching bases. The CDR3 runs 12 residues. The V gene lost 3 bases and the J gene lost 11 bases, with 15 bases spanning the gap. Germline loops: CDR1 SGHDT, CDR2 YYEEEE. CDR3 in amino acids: CASSWGRDLKYF. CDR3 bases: TGTGCCAGCAGCTGGGGGCGAGATTTGAAGTACTTC.

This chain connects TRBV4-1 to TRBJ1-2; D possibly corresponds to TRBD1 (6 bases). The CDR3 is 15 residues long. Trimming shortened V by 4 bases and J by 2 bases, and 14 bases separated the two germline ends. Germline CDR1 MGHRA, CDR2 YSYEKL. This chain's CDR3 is CASSPTDRKNYGYTF. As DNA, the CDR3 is TGCGCCAGCAGCCCTACCGACAGGAAGAACTATGGCTACACCTTC.